This TCR beta chain was captured in a study of T cells after yellow fever vaccination. 5'RACE template switching added a universal primer site and UMIs to TCR cDNA. From the 5' RACE reads, TCRdb called clonotypes with MiXCR, one entry per CDR3 protein. The sample lists under 700,000 distinct CDR3 sequences; roughly a sixth were seen once. Study-wide results and caveats: It was the secondary response that reached its peak faster, day 5 versus 15, but it was weaker. Abundant contaminating clonotypes from the bulk population could appear in FACS-sorted repertoires.

This CDR3 comprises 16 residues. V was trimmed by 3 bases and J by 4 bases, leaving 18 bases between them. In germline, CDR1 is SNHLY, CDR2 FYNNEI. Points on this clonotype: Its antigen is currently unknown.

The chain links TRBV2 to TRBJ2-5; D unresolved. This sample comprised PBMCs, obtained 4 to 5 days after the first yellow fever vaccination. The receptor was isolated from a man between 18 and 29 years old who received the YFV17D yellow fever vaccine. DNA for the CDR3: TGTGCCAGCAGTGAGGGTCATCTCAGTCTCCCAGAGACCCAGTACTTC. This encodes CASSEGHLSLPETQYF.